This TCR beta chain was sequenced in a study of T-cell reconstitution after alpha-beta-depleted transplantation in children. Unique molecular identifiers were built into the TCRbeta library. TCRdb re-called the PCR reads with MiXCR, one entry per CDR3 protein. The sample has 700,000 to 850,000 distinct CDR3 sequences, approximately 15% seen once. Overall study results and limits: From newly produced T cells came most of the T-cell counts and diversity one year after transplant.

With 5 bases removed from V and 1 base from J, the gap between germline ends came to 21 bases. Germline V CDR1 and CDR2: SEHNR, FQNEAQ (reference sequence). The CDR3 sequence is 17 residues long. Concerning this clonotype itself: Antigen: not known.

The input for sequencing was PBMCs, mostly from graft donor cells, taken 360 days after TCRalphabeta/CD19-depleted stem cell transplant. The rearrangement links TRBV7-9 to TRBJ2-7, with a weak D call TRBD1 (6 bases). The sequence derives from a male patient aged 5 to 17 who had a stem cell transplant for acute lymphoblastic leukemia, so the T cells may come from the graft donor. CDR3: CASSPYLGQIVSYEQYF. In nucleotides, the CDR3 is TGTGCCAGCAGCCCTTATCTAGGACAGATTGTTTCCTACGAGCAGTACTTC.